These 19 T cell receptor beta chains were all obtained from the same sample, sequenced in a study of blood T cell repertoires in COVID-19. Produced via immunoSEQ multiplex PCR; TCRdb's table is partial and in-frame only. The profile shows approximately 69,000 clones, nearly 90% of them singletons. Sequenced input: peripheral blood. Receptors were obtained from a man aged 45-60 years with acute or convalescent COVID-19.

The chain recombines TRBV27 with TRBJ1-1; 10 nucleotides agree with TRBD1. Trimming at V came to 4 bases and at J to 12 bases, leaving 8 bases not matched to a gene. CDR3 size: 13 residues. Germline lookup yields CDR1 MNHEY and CDR2 SMNVEV (reference sequence). The CDR3 loop reads CASSSRQGALTFF. CDR3 in DNA: TGTGCCAGCAGTTCAAGACAGGGGGCGTTAACTTTCTTT.

This chain joins TRBV28 and TRBJ2-2, with 12 bases matching TRBD2. The germline V gene encodes CDR1 MDHEN and CDR2 SYDVKM. The V and J ends lost 6 bases and 4 bases, in that order; junction bases with no gene match: 12. This CDR3 has 18 residues. CDR3 region: CASSRLGLAGGFTGELFF. The CDR3 DNA is TGTGCCAGCAGCCGCCTTGGGCTAGCGGGAGGGTTCACCGGGGAGCTGTTTTTT.

The CDR3 loop reads CASSQVLGRDSYEQYF. The CDR3 DNA sequence: TGCGCCAGCAGCCAAGTTCTAGGGCGGGACTCCTACGAGCAGTACTTC. The chain couples TRBV4-1 to TRBJ2-7; possible D gene TRBD2, 6 bases. Trimming left V 1 base short and J 0 bases short, with 13 bases between. Per the germline V gene, CDR1 is MGHRA and CDR2 is YSYEKL. The CDR3 loop spans 16 amino acids.

The CDR3 loop is CASSWVGHGQPQHF. CDR3 bases: TGTGCCAGCAGTTGGGTGGGACACGGGCAGCCCCAGCATTTT. V gene TRBV6-5 combines with J gene TRBJ1-5; D possibly corresponds to TRBD1 (6 bases). Deletions cut 4 bases from V and 7 bases from J, with 14 bases between. CDR3 size: 14 residues. Germline loops: CDR1 MNHEY, CDR2 SVGAGI.

This chain joins TRBV9 and TRBJ1-1; the D gene is possibly TRBD1 (5 bases). CDR3 length: 15 residues. Germline V gene sequence: CDR1 SGDLS, CDR2 YYNGEE. Trimming removed 1 base from V and 5 bases from J, with 15 bases in between. CDR3 sequence (DNA): TGTGCCAGCAGCGTAAAAGACGGGGGTATTACTGAAGCTTTCTTT. Amino acids: CASSVKDGGITEAFF. The whole variable domain, filled in from reference TRBV9 and TRBJ1-1, reads DSGVTQTPKHLITATGQRVTLRCSPRSGDLSVYWYQQSLDQGLQFLIQYYNGEERAKGNILERFSAQQFPDLHSELNLSSLELGDSALYFCASSVKDGGITEAFFGQGTRLTVV.

The chain uses TRBV5-6 and TRBJ2-3; TRBD2 aligns across 14 bases. The CDR3 loop spans 17 amino acids. CDR1 and CDR2 (germline): SGHDT, YYEEEE. The J segment lost 7 bases and the V segment lost 1 base, leaving 8 bases of the junction unmatched. The CDR3 protein is CASSLNGGLAGVHTQYF. As DNA, the CDR3 is TGTGCCAGCAGCTTGAATGGGGGACTAGCGGGAGTCCATACGCAGTATTTT.

V is TRBV11-2 and J is TRBJ1-1; D unresolved. Trimming left V 5 bases short and J 4 bases short, with 14 bases between. The CDR3 spans 14 residues. Per germline, CDR1 SGHAT and CDR2 FQNNGV. For the CDR3, the DNA is TGTGCCAGCAGCCAAACCAGAATACGCACTGAAGCTTTCTTT. Translation gives CASSQTRIRTEAFF.

The chain carries TRBV30 and TRBJ1-6; D call uncertain. The germline V gene encodes CDR1 GTSNPN and CDR2 SVGIG (reference sequence). This CDR3 region has 14 residues. V lost 2 bases to trimming and J lost 6 bases, with 11 bases between them. CDR3 DNA sequence: TGTGCCTGGAGTACGTCTCGGAGTAATTCACCCCTCCACTTT. Its translation is CAWSTSRSNSPLHF.

This sequence joins TRBV4-3 and TRBJ2-1, with 8 bases lining up with TRBD2. CDR1 and CDR2 from the germline V gene are LGHNA and YSLEER. This CDR3 has 15 amino acids. V shed 2 bases, J shed 6 bases, and the junction held 6 bases outside the gene matches. DNA of the CDR3: TGCGCCAGCAGCCAAAGAGCGGGAGACCCCAATGAGCAGTTCTTC. This translates into CASSQRAGDPNEQFF.

The rearrangement links TRBV30 to TRBJ2-1; 11 nucleotides agree with TRBD2. J gave up 7 bases and V 1 base, and 3 bases lay outside the gene matches. The CDR3 sequence is 14 residues long. CDR1 is GTSNPN, CDR2 SVGIG, per germline (reference sequence). The CDR3 sequence is CAWSGGLAENEQFF. The DNA for the CDR3 is TGTGCCTGGAGTGGGGGACTAGCGGAAAATGAGCAGTTCTTC.

This clone was found once. This chain links TRBV27 with TRBJ1-6, with 7 bases matching TRBD1. Germline CDR1 MNHEY, CDR2 SMNVEV (reference sequence). V trimming: 5 bases; J trimming: 7 bases; junction bases outside the gene matches: 8. This CDR3 comprises 15 residues. DNA for the CDR3: TGTGCCAGCAGTCCCCTGACAGGGCGGAATTCACCCCTCCACTTT. This gives the protein CASSPLTGRNSPLHF.

The rearrangement joins TRBV5-1 to TRBJ1-1; 10 bases line up with TRBD1. Per the germline V gene, CDR1 is SGHRS and CDR2 is YFSETQ. The CDR3 length is 17 residues. V lost 0 bases to trimming and J lost 5 bases; unmatched junction nucleotides: 10. The CDR3 reads CASSLVGQGMMGTEAFF. DNA of the CDR3: TGCGCCAGCAGCTTGGTGGGACAGGGGATGATGGGAACTGAAGCTTTCTTT.

The gene calls are TRBV6-2 or TRBV6-3 and TRBJ2-7; D remains ambiguous. CDR3 length equals 17 residues. Germline V gene lookup returns CDR1 MNHEY and CDR2 SVGEGT. V lost 2 bases, J lost 0 bases, and 17 bases lay in between. CDR3 bases: TGTGCCAGCAGTTACCCGCCCCCCGGTTCCCGCTCCTACGAGCAGTACTTC. Amino acid sequence: CASSYPPPGSRSYEQYF.

The chain is built from TRBV7-2 and TRBJ2-7; 9 bases map to TRBD1. The germline CDR1 and CDR2 sequences are SGHTA and FQGNSA. There are 14 residues in the CDR3. Unmatched junction bases numbered 5, after V lost 5 bases and J lost 3 bases. The CDR3 protein is CASSQQGASYEQYF. The CDR3 bases are TGTGCCAGCAGCCAACAGGGGGCTAGCTACGAGCAGTACTTC.

The chain carries TRBV2 and TRBJ2-6; D unclear. Germline values: CDR1 SNHLY, CDR2 FYNNEI. CDR3 length: 14 residues. Trimming stripped 8 bases from V and 0 bases from J, with 8 bases between. The chain's CDR3 is CASRFGSGANVLTF. CDR3 bases: TGTGCCAGCCGATTCGGCTCTGGGGCCAACGTCCTGACTTTC. Filled out from reference TRBV2 and TRBJ2-6, the complete variable domain reads EPEVTQTPSHQVTQMGQEVILRCVPISNHLYFYWYRQILGQKVEFLVSFYNNEISEKSEIFDDQFSVERPDGSNFTLKIRSTKLEDSAMYFCASRFGSGANVLTFGAGSRLTVL.

This rearrangement joins TRBV29-1 to TRBJ2-2, with 7 bases matching TRBD1. Germline loops: CDR1 SQVTM, CDR2 ANQGSEA. After removal of 3 bases from V and 2 bases from J, the junction contained 9 bases not matched to a gene. This CDR3 spans 16 amino acids. The chain's CDR3 is CSVESWDSRNTGELFF. The CDR3 bases are TGCAGCGTTGAGAGCTGGGACAGCAGAAACACCGGGGAGCTGTTTTTT.

The chain has TRBV12-3 or TRBV12-4 and TRBJ2-7; perhaps TRBD2 as D (6 bases). The V gene lost 5 bases and the J gene lost 5 bases, with 7 bases spanning the gap. The CDR3 is 11 amino acids. CDR3 nucleotide sequence: TGTGCCAGCAGTAGGACTAACGAGCAGTACTTC. Translated, it gives CASSRTNEQYF.

This chain connects TRBV19 to TRBJ2-3; 8 positions agree with TRBD2. The J segment lost 4 bases and the V segment lost 5 bases, leaving 8 bases of the junction unmatched. Looked up from germline, CDR1 is LNHDA and CDR2 is SQIVND (reference sequence). The CDR3 runs to 15 residues. This CDR3 reads CASSSPGLGSDTQYF. In DNA form, the CDR3 reads TGTGCCAGTAGTTCCCCGGGACTAGGATCAGATACGCAGTATTTT.

This sequence joins TRBV2 and TRBJ2-7; 16 nucleotides agree with TRBD2. Trimming removed 6 bases from V and 6 bases from J; junction bases left unmatched: 5. CDR3 size: 15 residues. CDR1 is SNHLY and CDR2 is FYNNEI in the germline V gene. Here the CDR3 reads CASRDGTSGRGEQYF. DNA of the CDR3: TGTGCCAGCAGGGACGGGACTAGCGGGAGGGGCGAGCAGTACTTC.